This T cell receptor beta chain was profiled in a study of T-cell reconstitution after alpha-beta-depleted transplantation in children. Study-wide results and limits: Most T-cell counts and diversity one year after the transplant came from T cells that were newly produced.

This clonotype was observed many times. Antigen specificity is unknown. A TCRbeta library incorporating unique molecular identifiers was prepared. MiXCR was run by TCRdb on the PCR reads, yielding one entry per CDR3 protein. The data show 500,000 or so distinct CDR3 sequences, over 10% seen once. This TCR derives from a female patient aged 2 to 10 who had a stem cell transplant for aplastic anemia, so the T cells may come from the graft donor. The input for sequencing was PBMCs, mostly from graft donor cells, taken 180 days after TCRalphabeta/CD19-depleted stem cell transplant.

CDR3 protein: CAISSGLAGGQDEQYV. CDR3 sequence (DNA): TGTGCCATCAGCTCGGGACTAGCGGGAGGGCAAGACGAGCAGTACGTC. This chain links TRBV10-3 with TRBJ2-7; 16 bases line up with TRBD2. This CDR3 is built from 16 residues. The J segment lost 5 bases and the V segment lost 6 bases, leaving 7 bases of the junction unmatched. Germline V gives CDR1 ENHRY, CDR2 SYGVKD.